One sample yielded the 17 T cell receptor beta chains listed below, sequenced in a study of blood T cell repertoires in COVID-19. Generated by immunoSEQ multiplex PCR, the TCRdb table keeps only in-frame clones and is missing some. The repertoire consists of under 200,000 clones, with around 90% occurring once and the leading ten covering 0.45% to 0.6%. The sequenced sample was peripheral blood. The receptors stem from a man aged 55 to 69 with COVID-19, enrolled during active disease.

This clone was counted a few times. This chain joins TRBV7-2 and TRBJ1-5, with TRBD1 identical over 7 bases. Germline values: CDR1 SGHTA, CDR2 FQGNSA. CDR3 length equals 15 residues. The V gene end was trimmed by 2 bases and the J gene end by 6 bases; junction bases not matched to a gene: 7. Here the CDR3 DNA reads TGTGCCAGCAGCTTATCCTCCACAGGGGCTCAGCCCCAGCATTTT. Its protein is CASSLSSTGAQPQHF.

This sequence joins TRBV27 and TRBJ2-7; 11 nucleotides align to TRBD1. V lost 6 bases, J lost 6 bases, and 7 bases stayed unmatched. This CDR3 contains 14 residues. Germline V lookup: CDR1 MNHEY, CDR2 SMNVEV (reference sequence). CDR3 sequence (DNA): TGTGCCAGCAGGGGGACAGGGGGGCTCGCCGAGCAGTACTTC. This sequence encodes CASRGTGGLAEQYF.

The chain has TRBV2 and TRBJ2-5, with 10 bases lining up with TRBD1. The CDR3 length is 14 residues. Trimming took 10 bases from V and 4 from J; bases not matched to a gene: 9. CDR1 SNHLY and CDR2 FYNNEI come from the germline V gene. The CDR3 DNA follows: TGTGCCACCGCGAGGACAGGGGGGAGAGAGACCCAGTACTTC. Its translation is CATARTGGRETQYF.

A note on this clone: An end of the junction differs from the germline gene, which may be a read error. V usage is TRBV29-1 and J usage is TRBJ1-6; 11 bases align to TRBD1. The CDR3 covers 11 residues. The V gene's germline CDR1 is SQVTM and CDR2 ANQGSEA. The CDR3 coding sequence is TGCAGCGTCGGGCCCGGGGACAGGGGGAACTTT. It encodes CSVGPGDRGNF.

This chain uses TRBV7-2 with TRBJ2-5; 7 positions agree with TRBD2. CDR3 length equals 16 residues. Germline CDR1 and CDR2: SGHTA and FQGNSA. J was trimmed by 4 bases and V by 1 base; bases with no gene match: 9. The CDR3 protein is CASSLVGLAVGETQYF. For the CDR3, the DNA is TGTGCCAGCAGCTTAGTAGGGCTAGCGGTCGGAGAGACCCAGTACTTC.

In its sample, this clone was seen once. This chain joins TRBV25-1 and TRBJ1-4; a weak D match, TRBD1 (6 bases). Germline-derived CDR1 and CDR2 are MGHDK and SYGVNS. This CDR3 is 16 amino acids long. V lost 5 bases to trimming and J lost 2 bases, with 15 bases between them. CDR3 residues: CASSSTQGLTNEKLFF. CDR3 DNA: TGTGCCAGCAGTTCCACACAGGGTCTCACTAATGAAAAACTGTTTTTT.

The chain combines TRBV25-1 with TRBJ1-2, with 7 bases lining up with TRBD1. The germline CDR1 and CDR2 sequences are MGHDK and SYGVNS. Trimming took 8 bases from V and 7 from J; bases not matched to a gene: 13. CDR3 length: 14 amino acids. The CDR3 is CASLQGPGVSGYTF. The CDR3 nucleotides are TGTGCCAGCCTACAGGGGCCGGGGGTTAGTGGCTACACCTTC.

The chain couples TRBV14 to TRBJ1-2; 10 nucleotides match TRBD1. This CDR3 comprises 14 residues. V dropped 6 bases and J dropped 8; count of bases not matched to a gene: 9. In germline, CDR1 is SGHDN, CDR2 FVKESK. CDR3 in DNA: TGTGCCAGCAGTCGGGGACAGGGGAGTAGAGGCTACACCTTC. Its protein product is CASSRGQGSRGYTF.

The chain carries TRBV2 and TRBJ1-1, with D possibly being TRBD1 (6 bases). From germline, CDR1 is SNHLY and CDR2 FYNNEI. V lost 3 bases, J lost 1 base, and 12 bases lay in between. The CDR3 is 15 amino acids. In DNA, the CDR3 is TGTGCCAGCAGTGAGTCCGGGACAAAGAACACTGAAGCTTTCTTT. The encoded protein is CASSESGTKNTEAFF.

This clone has a single count. V usage is TRBV10-3 and J usage is TRBJ2-1; a possible D gene is TRBD2 (5 bases). Trimming took off 2 bases at V and 8 bases at J, with 13 bases between the two ends. From germline, CDR1 is ENHRY and CDR2 SYGVKD. CDR3 length equals 14 residues. The CDR3: CAISEKGRGYEQFF. Written as DNA, the CDR3 is TGTGCCATCAGTGAGAAAGGCAGAGGGTATGAGCAGTTCTTC.

This sequence joins TRBV4-1 and TRBJ2-1; 7 bases line up with TRBD1. With 0 bases clipped from V and 0 bases from J, the junction kept 2 bases outside the gene matches. The CDR3 extends over 16 amino acids. Germline-derived CDR1 and CDR2 are MGHRA and YSYEKL. CDR3 bases: TGCGCCAGCAGCCAAGATTCAGGGGGCTCCTACAATGAGCAGTTCTTC. Amino acid sequence: CASSQDSGGSYNEQFF.

The chain has TRBV28 and TRBJ2-3, with 9 bases matching TRBD2. Germline V lookup: CDR1 MDHEN, CDR2 SYDVKM. The V gene end was trimmed by 3 bases and the J gene end by 2 bases; junction bases not matched to a gene: 9. The CDR3 spans 17 residues. This CDR3 reads CASSLASASGDTDTQYF. CDR3 nucleotide sequence: TGTGCCAGCAGTTTGGCTTCCGCTAGCGGGGACACAGATACGCAGTATTTT.

The chain recombines TRBV19 with TRBJ1-5; the D is unclear. The germline CDR1 and CDR2 sequences are LNHDA and SQIVND (reference sequence). This CDR3 spans 13 amino acids. V was shortened by 6 bases and J by 7 bases, with 13 bases between the two germline ends. The CDR3 nucleotides read TGTGCCAGTAGAGGAGGAGTGTACCAGCCCCAGCATTTT. This sequence encodes CASRGGVYQPQHF.

The V call is TRBV9, the J call TRBJ2-3, with 8 bases identical to TRBD2. This CDR3 has 15 residues. Germline V gene data show CDR1 as SGDLS and CDR2 as YYNGEE. Losses at the gene ends were 6 bases for V and 4 bases for J; bases not matched to a gene: 10. The CDR3 loop reads CASTPFGGASDTQYF. The CDR3 coding sequence is TGTGCCAGCACCCCGTTCGGGGGGGCCTCAGATACGCAGTATTTT.

J is TRBJ1-4 and V is TRBV30, with D unclear. The CDR3 consists of 14 residues. Germline CDR1 reads GTSNPN; CDR2 reads SVGIG (reference sequence). Trimming removed 5 bases at V and 7 bases at J, with 17 bases between. The CDR3: CAWLRLSPSEKLFF. The CDR3 nucleotides are TGTGCCTGGCTTCGCCTGAGCCCGAGTGAAAAACTGTTTTTT.

This clone was seen just once. This sequence joins TRBV12-3 or TRBV12-4 and TRBJ1-1; D is uncertain. The CDR3 runs 12 residues. Trimming took off 2 bases at V and 11 bases at J, with 12 bases between the two ends. This CDR3 is CASSLIFGEAFF. CDR3 coding DNA: TGTGCCAGCAGTTTAATTTTTGGGGAGGCTTTCTTT.

The chain links TRBV4-3 to TRBJ2-7; 8 bases are shared with TRBD2. Germline CDR1 and CDR2: LGHNA and YSLEER. The CDR3 has 15 residues. With V trimmed by 0 bases and J by 2 bases, 3 bases remained unmatched. The CDR3 bases are TGCGCCAGCAGCCAAGAGCGGGGGGAAACCTACGAGCAGTACTTC. It encodes CASSQERGETYEQYF.